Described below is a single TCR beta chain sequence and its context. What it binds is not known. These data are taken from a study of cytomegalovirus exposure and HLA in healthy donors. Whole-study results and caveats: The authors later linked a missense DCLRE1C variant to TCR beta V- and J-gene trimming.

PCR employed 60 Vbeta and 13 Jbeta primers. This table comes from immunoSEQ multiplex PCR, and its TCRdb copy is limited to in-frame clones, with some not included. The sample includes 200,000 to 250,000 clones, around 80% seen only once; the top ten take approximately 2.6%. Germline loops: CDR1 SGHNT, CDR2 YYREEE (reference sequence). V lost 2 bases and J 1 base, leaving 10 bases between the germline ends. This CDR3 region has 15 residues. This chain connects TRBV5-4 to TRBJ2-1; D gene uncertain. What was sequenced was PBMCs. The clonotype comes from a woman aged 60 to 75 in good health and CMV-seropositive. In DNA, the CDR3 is TGTGCCAGCAGCTTATTCGGGTTATCCTACAATGAGCAGTTCTTC. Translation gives CASSLFGLSYNEQFF.